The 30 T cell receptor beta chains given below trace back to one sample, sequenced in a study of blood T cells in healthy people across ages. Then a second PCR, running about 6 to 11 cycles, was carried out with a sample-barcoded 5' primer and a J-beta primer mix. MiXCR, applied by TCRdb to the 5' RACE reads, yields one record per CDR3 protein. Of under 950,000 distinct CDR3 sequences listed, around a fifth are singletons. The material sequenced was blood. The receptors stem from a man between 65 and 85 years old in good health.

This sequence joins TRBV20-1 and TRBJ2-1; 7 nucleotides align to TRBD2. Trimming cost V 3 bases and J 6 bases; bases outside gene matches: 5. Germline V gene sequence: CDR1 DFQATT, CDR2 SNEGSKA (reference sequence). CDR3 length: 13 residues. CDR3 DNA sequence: TGCAGTGCTAGTAGCGGGTTTGGCAATGAGCAGTTCTTC. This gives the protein CSASSGFGNEQFF.

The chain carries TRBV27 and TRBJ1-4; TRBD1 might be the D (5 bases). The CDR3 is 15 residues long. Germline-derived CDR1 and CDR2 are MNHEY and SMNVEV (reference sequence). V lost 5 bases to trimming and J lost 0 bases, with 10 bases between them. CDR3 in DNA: TGTGCCAGCAGTCGCAGGGCTGCAACTAATGAAAAACTGTTTTTT. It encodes CASSRRAATNEKLFF. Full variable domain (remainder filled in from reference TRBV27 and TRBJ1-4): EAQVTQNPRYLITVTGKKLTVTCSQNMNHEYMSWYRQDPGLGLRQIYYSMNVEVTDKGDVPEGYKVSRKEKRNFPLILESPSPNQTSLYFCASSRRAATNEKLFFGSGTQLSVL.

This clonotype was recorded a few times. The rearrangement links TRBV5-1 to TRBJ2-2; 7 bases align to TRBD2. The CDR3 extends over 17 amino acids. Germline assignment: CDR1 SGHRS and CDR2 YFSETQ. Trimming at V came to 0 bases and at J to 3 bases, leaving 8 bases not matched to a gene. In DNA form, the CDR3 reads TGCGCCAGCAGCTTGGCTGGAGGAGCGGGGTACACCGGGGAGCTGTTTTTT. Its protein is CASSLAGGAGYTGELFF.

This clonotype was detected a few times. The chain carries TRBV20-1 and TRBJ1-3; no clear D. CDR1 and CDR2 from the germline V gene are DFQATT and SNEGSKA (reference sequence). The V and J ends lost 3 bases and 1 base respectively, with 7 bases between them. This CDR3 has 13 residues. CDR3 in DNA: TGCAGTGCTAGGCCCAGTTCTGGAAACACCATATATTTT. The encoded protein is CSARPSSGNTIYF.

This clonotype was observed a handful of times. CDR3 nucleotides: TGTGCCAGCAGCTCCGGACAGGACCGCTACACCTTC. This translates into CASSSGQDRYTF. This sequence joins TRBV11-3 and TRBJ1-2; 7 bases are a match to TRBD1. The CDR3 spans 12 residues. The V gene's germline CDR1 is SGHNT and CDR2 YENEEA. Trimming removed 4 bases from V and 9 bases from J; junction bases left unmatched: 5.

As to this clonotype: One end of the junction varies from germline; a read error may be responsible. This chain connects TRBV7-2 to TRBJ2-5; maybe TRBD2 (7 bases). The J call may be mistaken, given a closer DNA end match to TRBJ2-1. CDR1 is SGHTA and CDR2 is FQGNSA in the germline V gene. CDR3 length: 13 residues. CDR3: CASSFGGGNGQFF. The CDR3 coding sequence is TGTGCCAGCAGCTTCGGCGGGGGCAATGGGCAGTTCTTC.

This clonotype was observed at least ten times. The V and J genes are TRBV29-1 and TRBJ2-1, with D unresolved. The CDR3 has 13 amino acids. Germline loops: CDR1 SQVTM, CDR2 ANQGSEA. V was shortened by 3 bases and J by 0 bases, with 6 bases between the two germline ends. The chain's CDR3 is CSVDKSSYNEQFF. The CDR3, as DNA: TGCAGCGTTGACAAGAGCTCCTACAATGAGCAGTTCTTC.

CDR3 in amino acids: CASSLGRGQGPKGKGYTF. The CDR3 bases are TGTGCCAGCAGCTTAGGCCGGGGACAGGGGCCTAAAGGGAAAGGCTACACCTTC. This chain links TRBV7-8 with TRBJ1-2; 10 positions agree with TRBD1. Germline CDR1 is SGHVS and CDR2 is FQNEAQ. This CDR3 region has 18 residues. The trim removed 1 base at V and 8 bases at J, leaving 16 bases unmatched. The variable domain in full, completed from reference TRBV7-8 and TRBJ1-2, reads GAGVSQSPRYKVAKRGQDVALRCDPISGHVSLFWYQQALGQGPEFLTYFQNEAQLDKSGLPSDRFFAERPEGSVSTLKIQRTQQEDSAVYLCASSLGRGQGPKGKGYTFGSGTRLTVV.

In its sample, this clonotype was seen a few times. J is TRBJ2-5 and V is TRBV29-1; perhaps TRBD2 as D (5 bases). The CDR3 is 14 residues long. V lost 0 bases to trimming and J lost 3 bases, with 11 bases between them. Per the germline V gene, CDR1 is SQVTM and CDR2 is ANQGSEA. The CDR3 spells CSVEDPYGKETQYF. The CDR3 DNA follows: TGCAGCGTTGAAGATCCCTACGGGAAAGAGACCCAGTACTTC.

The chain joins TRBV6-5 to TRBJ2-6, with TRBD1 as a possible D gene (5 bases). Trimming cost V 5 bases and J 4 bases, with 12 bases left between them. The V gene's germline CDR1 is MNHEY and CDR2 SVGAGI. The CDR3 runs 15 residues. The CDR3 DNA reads TGTGCCAGCAGTGACGACAGTCCAGGGGCCAACGTCCTGACTTTC. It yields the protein CASSDDSPGANVLTF.

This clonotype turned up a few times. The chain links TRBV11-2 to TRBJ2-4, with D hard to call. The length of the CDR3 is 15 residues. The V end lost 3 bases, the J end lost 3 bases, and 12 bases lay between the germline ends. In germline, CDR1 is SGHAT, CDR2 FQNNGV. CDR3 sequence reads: CASSLSGQGKNIQYF. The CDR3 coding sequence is TGTGCCAGCAGCTTGTCCGGTCAAGGCAAAAACATTCAGTACTTC.

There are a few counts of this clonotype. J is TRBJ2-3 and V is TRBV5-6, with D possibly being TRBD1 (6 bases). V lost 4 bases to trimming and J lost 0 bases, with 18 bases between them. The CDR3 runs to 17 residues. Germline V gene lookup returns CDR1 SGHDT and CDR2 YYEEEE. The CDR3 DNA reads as TGTGCCAGCAGCCCGATCTGGGACATCCAAAGCACAGATACGCAGTATTTT. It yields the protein CASSPIWDIQSTDTQYF. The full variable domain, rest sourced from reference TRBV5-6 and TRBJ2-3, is DAGVTQSPTHLIKTRGQQVTLRCSPKSGHDTVSWYQQALGQGPQFIFQYYEEEERQRGNFPDRFSGHQFPNYSSELNVNALLLGDSALYLCASSPIWDIQSTDTQYFGPGTRLTVL.

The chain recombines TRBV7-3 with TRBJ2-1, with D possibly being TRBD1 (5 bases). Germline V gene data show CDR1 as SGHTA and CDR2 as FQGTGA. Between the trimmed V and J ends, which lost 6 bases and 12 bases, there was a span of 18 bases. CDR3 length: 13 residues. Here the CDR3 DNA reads TGTGCCAGCAGTCCTAGTCCGGGTGGGGCGCAGTTCTTC. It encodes CASSPSPGGAQFF.

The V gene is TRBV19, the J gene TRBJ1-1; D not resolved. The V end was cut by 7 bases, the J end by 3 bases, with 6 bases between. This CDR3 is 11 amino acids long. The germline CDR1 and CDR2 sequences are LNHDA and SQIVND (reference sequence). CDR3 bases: TGTGCCAGTACCTACTACACTGAAGCTTTCTTT. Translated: CASTYYTEAFF.

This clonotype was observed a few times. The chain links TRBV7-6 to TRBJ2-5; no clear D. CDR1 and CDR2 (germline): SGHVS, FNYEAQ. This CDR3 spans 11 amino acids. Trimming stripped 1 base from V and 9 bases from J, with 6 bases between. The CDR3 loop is CASSLDGPQYF. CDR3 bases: TGTGCCAGCAGCTTAGACGGCCCCCAGTACTTC.

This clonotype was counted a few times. As DNA, the CDR3 is TGCGCCAGCAGCCAAGCGGAAAGTATTGGGGTCACTGAAGCTTTCTTT. Translation gives CASSQAESIGVTEAFF. This chain uses TRBV4-1 with TRBJ1-1; D ambiguous. Trimming shortened V by 1 base and J by 4 bases, and 16 bases separated the two germline ends. Per the germline V gene, CDR1 is MGHRA and CDR2 is YSYEKL. CDR3 length equals 16 residues.

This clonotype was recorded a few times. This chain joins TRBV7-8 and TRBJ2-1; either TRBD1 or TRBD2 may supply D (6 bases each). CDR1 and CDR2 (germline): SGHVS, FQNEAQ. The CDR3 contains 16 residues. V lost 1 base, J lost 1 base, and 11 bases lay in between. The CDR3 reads CASSLGWGASYNEQFF. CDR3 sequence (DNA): TGTGCCAGCAGCTTAGGCTGGGGGGCATCCTACAATGAGCAGTTCTTC.

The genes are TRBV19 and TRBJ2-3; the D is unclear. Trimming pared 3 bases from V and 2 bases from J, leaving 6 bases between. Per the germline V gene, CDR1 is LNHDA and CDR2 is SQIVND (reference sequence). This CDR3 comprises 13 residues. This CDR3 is CASSIPITDTQYF. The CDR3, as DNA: TGTGCCAGTAGTATTCCCATCACAGATACGCAGTATTTT. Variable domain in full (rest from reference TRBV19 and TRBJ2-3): DGGITQSPKYLFRKEGQNVTLSCEQNLNHDAMYWYRQDPGQGLRLIYYSQIVNDFQKGDIAEGYSVSREKKESFPLTVTSAQKNPTAFYLCASSIPITDTQYFGPGTRLTVL.

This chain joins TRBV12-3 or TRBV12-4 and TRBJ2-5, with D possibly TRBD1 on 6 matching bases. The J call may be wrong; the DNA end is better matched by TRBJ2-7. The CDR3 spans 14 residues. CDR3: CASRSLDSAYEQYF. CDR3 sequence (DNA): TGTGCCAGCAGGTCTTTGGACAGTGCGTACGAGCAGTACTTC.

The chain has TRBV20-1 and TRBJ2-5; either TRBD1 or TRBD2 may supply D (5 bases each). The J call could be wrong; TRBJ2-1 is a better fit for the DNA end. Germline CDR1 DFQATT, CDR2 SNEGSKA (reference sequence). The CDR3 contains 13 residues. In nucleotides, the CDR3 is TGCAGTGCTAGAGATCAGGGAGTTGATGAGCAGTTCTTC. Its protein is CSARDQGVDEQFF.

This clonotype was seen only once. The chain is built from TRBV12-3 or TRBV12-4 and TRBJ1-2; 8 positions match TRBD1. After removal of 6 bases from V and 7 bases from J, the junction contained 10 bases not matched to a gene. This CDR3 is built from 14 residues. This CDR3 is CASSSGTGFFGYTF. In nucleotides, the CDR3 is TGTGCCAGCAGCTCCGGGACAGGATTCTTTGGCTACACCTTC.

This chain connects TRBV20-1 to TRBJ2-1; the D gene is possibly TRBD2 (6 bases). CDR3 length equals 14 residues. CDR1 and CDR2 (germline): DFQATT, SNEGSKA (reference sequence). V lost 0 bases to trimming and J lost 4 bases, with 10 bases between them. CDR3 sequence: CSARDPRGYNEQFF. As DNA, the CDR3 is TGCAGTGCTAGAGACCCACGGGGGTACAATGAGCAGTTCTTC.

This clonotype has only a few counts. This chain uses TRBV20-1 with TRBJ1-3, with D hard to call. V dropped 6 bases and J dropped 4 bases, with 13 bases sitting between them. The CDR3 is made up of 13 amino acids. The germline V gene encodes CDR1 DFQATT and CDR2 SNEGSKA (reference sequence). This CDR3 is CSAAQHGGNTIYF. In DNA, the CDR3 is TGCAGTGCCGCCCAGCATGGAGGAAACACCATATATTTT.

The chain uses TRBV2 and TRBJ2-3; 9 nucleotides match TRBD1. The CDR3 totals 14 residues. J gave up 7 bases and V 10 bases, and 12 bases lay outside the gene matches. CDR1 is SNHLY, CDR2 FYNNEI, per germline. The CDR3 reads CANSRHGQGNTQYF. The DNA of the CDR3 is TGTGCCAACTCCAGACATGGACAGGGGAATACGCAGTATTTT. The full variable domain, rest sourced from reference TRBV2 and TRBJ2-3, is EPEVTQTPSHQVTQMGQEVILRCVPISNHLYFYWYRQILGQKVEFLVSFYNNEISEKSEIFDDQFSVERPDGSNFTLKIRSTKLEDSAMYFCANSRHGQGNTQYFGPGTRLTVL.

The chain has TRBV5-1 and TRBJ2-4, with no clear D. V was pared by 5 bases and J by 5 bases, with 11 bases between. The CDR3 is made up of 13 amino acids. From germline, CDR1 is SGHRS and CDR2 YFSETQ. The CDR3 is CASRVSPQNIQYF. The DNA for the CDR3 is TGCGCCAGCAGGGTTAGTCCACAAAACATTCAGTACTTC.

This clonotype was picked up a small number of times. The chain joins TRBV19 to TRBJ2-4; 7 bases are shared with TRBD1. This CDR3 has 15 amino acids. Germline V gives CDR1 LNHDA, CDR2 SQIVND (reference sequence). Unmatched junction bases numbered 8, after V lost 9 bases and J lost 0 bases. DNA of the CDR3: TGTGCCAGGACCCGGGACAGCGTAGCCAAAAACATTCAGTACTTC. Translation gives CARTRDSVAKNIQYF.

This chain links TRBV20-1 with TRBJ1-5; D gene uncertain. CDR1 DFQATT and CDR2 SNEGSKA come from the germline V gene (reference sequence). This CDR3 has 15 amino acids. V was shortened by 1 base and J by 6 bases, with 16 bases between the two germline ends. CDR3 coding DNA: TGCAGTGCTAGAGTGTCGGGAAATCTAGGTCAGCCCCAGCATTTT. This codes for CSARVSGNLGQPQHF.

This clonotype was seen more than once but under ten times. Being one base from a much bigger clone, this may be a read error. CDR3 sequence reads: CASSSSTSGGYNEQLF. CDR3 sequence (DNA): TGTGCCAGCAGTTCCTCGACTAGCGGGGGCTACAATGAGCAGCTCTTC. J is TRBJ2-1 and V is TRBV28; 12 bases align to TRBD2. Germline CDR1 MDHEN, CDR2 SYDVKM. The CDR3 spans 16 residues.

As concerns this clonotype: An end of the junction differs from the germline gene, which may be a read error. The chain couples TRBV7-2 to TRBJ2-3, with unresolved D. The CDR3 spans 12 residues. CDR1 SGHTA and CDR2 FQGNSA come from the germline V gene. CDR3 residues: CAGSFSTDTQYF. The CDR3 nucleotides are TGTGCCGGCAGCTTTAGCACAGATACGCAGTATTTT.

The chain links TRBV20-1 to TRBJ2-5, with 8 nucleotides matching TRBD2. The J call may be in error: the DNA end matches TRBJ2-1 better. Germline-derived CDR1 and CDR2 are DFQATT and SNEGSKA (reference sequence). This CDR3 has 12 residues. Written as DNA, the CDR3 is TGCAGTCTGGAGCGGGGGCGGGATGAGCAGTTCTTC. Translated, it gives CSLERGRDEQFF.